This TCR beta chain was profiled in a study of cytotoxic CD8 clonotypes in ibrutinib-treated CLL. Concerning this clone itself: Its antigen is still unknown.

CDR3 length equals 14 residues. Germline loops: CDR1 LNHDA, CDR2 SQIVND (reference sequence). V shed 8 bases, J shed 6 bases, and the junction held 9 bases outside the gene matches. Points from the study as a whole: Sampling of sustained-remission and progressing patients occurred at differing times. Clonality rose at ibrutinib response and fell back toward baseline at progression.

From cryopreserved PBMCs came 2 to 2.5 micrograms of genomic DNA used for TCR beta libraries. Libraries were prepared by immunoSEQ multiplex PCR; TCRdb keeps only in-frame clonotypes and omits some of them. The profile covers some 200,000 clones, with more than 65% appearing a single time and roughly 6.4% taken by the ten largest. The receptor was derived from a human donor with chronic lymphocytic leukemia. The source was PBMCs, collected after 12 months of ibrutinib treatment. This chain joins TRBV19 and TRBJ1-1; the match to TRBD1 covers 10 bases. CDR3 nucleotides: TGTGCCAGTGCGACGGGACAGGGGAGGTCTGAAGCTTTCTTT. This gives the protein CASATGQGRSEAFF.